A selection of T cell receptor beta chains follows, all from one sample in a study of blood T cells in healthy people across ages. TCRdb called the 5' RACE reads again in MiXCR, with one record for every CDR3 protein. The table includes approximately 940,000 distinct CDR3 sequences, roughly 43% detected once. Source material: blood. The receptors stem from a man under 40 in good health. Each CDR3 is given with its conserved first and last residue. The D gene is left open where the match is weak. Some rows have no size entry. The others give once, few or many, or a class for an expanded clone.

V	J	size	D	CDR3	DNA
TRBV5-6	TRBJ2-7	many	.	CASSVDMANEQYF	TGTGCCAGCAGCGTGGATATGGCGAACGAGCAGTACTTC
TRBV5-1	TRBJ2-7	.	TRBD2	CASSLDSGVDEQYF	TGCGCCAGCAGCTTGGATAGCGGGGTTGACGAGCAGTACTTC
TRBV6-2/TRBV6-3	TRBJ1-2	.	.	CASSPTGGKSFGYTF	TGTGCCAGCAGCCCGACGGGGGGCAAATCATTTGGCTACACCTTC
TRBV18	TRBJ2-3	.	.	CASSPGSEDTQYF	TGTGCCAGCTCACCAGGGTCGGAAGATACGCAGTATTTT
TRBV20-1	TRBJ1-2	.	.	CSAPERSEYYTF	TGCAGTGCCCCGGAACGGTCGGAGTACTACACCTTC
TRBV5-1	TRBJ2-4	.	.	CASSLAVVREGKYF	TGCGCCAGCAGCTTGGCCGTAGTTCGGGAAGGAAAGTACTTC
TRBV7-9	TRBJ1-1	.	.	CASSPYRNTEAFF	TGTGCCAGCAGCCCATACAGGAACACTGAAGCTTTCTTT
TRBV11-3	TRBJ2-3	.	.	CASSWGGVTDTQYF	TGTGCCAGCAGCTGGGGAGGAGTCACAGATACGCAGTATTTT
TRBV5-1	TRBJ1-2	many	TRBD1	CASSSRDSVDGYTF	TGCGCCAGCAGCTCAAGGGACAGTGTGGATGGCTACACCTTC
TRBV4-2	TRBJ1-1	few	.	CASSQNLKDTEAFF	TGTGCCAGCAGCCAAAACCTGAAAGACACTGAAGCTTTCTTT
TRBV29-1	TRBJ2-7	few	.	CSVGSRDEQYF	TGCAGCGTAGGAAGCAGGGACGAGCAGTACTTC
TRBV2	TRBJ2-1	.	.	CASNRDPVYNEQFF	TGTGCCAGTAACCGGGACCCCGTCTACAATGAGCAGTTCTTC
TRBV29-1	TRBJ2-1	few	.	CSVIRDAYNEQFF	TGCAGCGTTATCCGGGACGCATACAATGAGCAGTTCTTC
TRBV28	TRBJ2-4	many	.	CASSSSELAKNIQYF	TGTGCCAGCAGTTCAAGCGAATTAGCCAAAAACATTCAGTACTTC
TRBV3-1	TRBJ2-5	.	.	CASSQGGLAETQYF	TGTGCCAGCAGCCAAGGCGGTTTGGCGGAGACCCAGTACTTC
TRBV30	TRBJ2-2	.	.	CAWIQQSGELFF	TGTGCCTGGATACAACAGTCCGGGGAGCTGTTTTTT
TRBV5-1	TRBJ2-5	.	.	CASSLDYGLGETQYF	TGCGCCAGCAGCTTGGACTATGGACTTGGGGAGACCCAGTACTTC
TRBV7-3	TRBJ2-1	.	TRBD2	CASSSKRGSLLYNGQFF	TGTGCCAGCAGCTCAAAGCGGGGGAGCTTACTATACAATGGGCAGTTCTTC
TRBV6-6	TRBJ1-5	.	.	CASTPGGSNQPQHF	TGTGCCAGCACCCCGGGAGGTAGCAATCAGCCCCAGCATTTT
TRBV4-2	TRBJ2-1	.	TRBD2	CASSRDSSGGRSYNEQFF	TGTGCCAGCAGCCGGGATTCGAGCGGGGGGAGGTCCTACAATGAGCAGTTCTTC
TRBV28	TRBJ1-6	.	TRBD1	CASSPGGGSSYNSPLHF	TGTGCCAGCAGTCCAGGAGGGGGCAGCTCCTATAATTCACCCCTCCACTTT
TRBV7-9	TRBJ1-1	.	TRBD1	CASSFPDRGLTEAFF	TGTGCCAGCAGCTTCCCGGACAGGGGATTGACTGAAGCTTTCTTT
TRBV25-1	TRBJ2-3	.	TRBD2	CASSEFGGAVNTQYF	TGTGCCAGCAGTGAATTCGGGGGGGCCGTAAATACGCAGTATTTT
TRBV6-2/TRBV6-3	TRBJ2-5	.	.	CASSYVDRTWTQYF	TGTGCCAGCAGTTATGTTGACCGCACGTGGACCCAGTACTTC
TRBV21-1	TRBJ1-5	.	.	CASSKRDAESNQPQHF	TGTGCCAGCAGCAAAAGGGACGCCGAAAGTAATCAGCCCCAGCATTTT
TRBV7-2	TRBJ2-7	.	TRBD2	CASSSRTSGIYNEQYF	TGTGCCAGCAGCTCGCGGACTAGCGGGATTTACAATGAGCAGTACTTC
TRBV7-9	TRBJ2-1	.	.	CAIQGRDLGNEQFF	TGTGCCATCCAAGGGCGGGACCTCGGCAATGAGCAGTTCTTC
TRBV6-1	TRBJ2-7	.	.	CASSDRGISYEQYF	TGTGCCAGCAGTGATAGGGGGATCTCCTACGAGCAGTACTTC
TRBV20-1	TRBJ2-7	few	.	CSAPKPGAGSEQYF	TGCAGTGCTCCTAAACCGGGAGCTGGGAGCGAGCAGTACTTC
TRBV6-1	TRBJ2-3	.	.	CASREQSGTDTQYF	TGTGCCAGCCGCGAACAGTCTGGCACAGATACGCAGTATTTT
TRBV7-8	TRBJ1-2	.	.	CASSLDEYGYTF	TGTGCCAGCAGCTTAGATGAGTACGGCTACACCTTC
TRBV28	TRBJ2-3	.	TRBD2	CASSLWSGALKDTQYF	TGTGCCAGCAGTTTATGGAGCGGGGCTCTCAAAGATACGCAGTATTTT
TRBV7-2	TRBJ2-3	.	.	CASSLLGPFSTDTQYF	TGTGCCAGCAGTTTACTTGGTCCCTTTAGTACAGATACGCAGTATTTT